This T cell receptor beta chain comes out of a study of blood T cell repertoires in COVID-19. CDR3 length equals 15 residues. Germline-derived CDR1 and CDR2 are MNHNS and SASEGT. V was trimmed by 1 base and J by 8 bases, leaving 15 bases between them. Sequencing was performed with immunoSEQ multiplex PCR; in TCRdb, only in-frame clones are kept and a portion is missing. The profile shows about 62,000 clones, approximately 90% of them singletons. V gene TRBV6-1 combines with J gene TRBJ2-1; D is perhaps TRBD1 (5 bases). This receptor was identified in a woman aged 55-70 years with COVID-19, enrolled during active disease. The sequenced sample was peripheral blood. CDR3 in DNA: TGTGCCAGCAGTGAAGGCCCCAGGGCCCAGGATGAGCAGTTCTTC. This encodes CASSEGPRAQDEQFF.